The 25 T cell receptor beta chains below were found in one sample sequenced in a study of regulatory dendritic cells for organ transplantation. This table comes from immunoSEQ multiplex PCR, and its TCRdb copy is limited to in-frame clones, with some not included. The data show almost 30,000 clones, with 75% to 80% seen just once and approximately 2.2% held by the top ten. Sample: memory CD4+ T cells from blood. Subset here: CD45RO+ memory T cells. The receptors come from a human donor in good health.

The chain has TRBV19 and TRBJ2-5, with TRBD1 identical over 11 bases. The V gene's germline CDR1 is LNHDA and CDR2 SQIVND (reference sequence). The length of the CDR3 is 15 residues. V was pared by 4 bases and J by 5 bases, with 6 bases of the junction left unmatched. The CDR3 loop reads CASSTGQGARETQYF. As DNA, the CDR3 is TGTGCCAGTAGTACCGGACAGGGGGCACGGGAGACCCAGTACTTC.

The chain combines TRBV2 with TRBJ1-1; D remains unclear. Germline V CDR1 and CDR2: SNHLY, FYNNEI. V shed 8 bases and J shed 1 base, with 11 bases lying between them. The CDR3 is 13 amino acids. The CDR3 protein is CASGVLENTEAFF. The DNA for the CDR3 is TGTGCCAGCGGGGTTCTGGAGAACACTGAAGCTTTCTTT.

As to this clone: Additional DNA sequences in this sample encode the identical CDR3. Written as DNA, the CDR3 is TGCGCCAGCAGCCCGGGGCAGCCACAGGGCTACACCTTC. This codes for CASSPGQPQGYTF. This chain joins TRBV4-3 and TRBJ1-2; possibly TRBD1 for D (5 bases). Germline V gene data show CDR1 as LGHNA and CDR2 as YSLEER. The CDR3 covers 13 residues. Trimming removed 4 bases from V and 8 bases from J, with 14 bases in between.

The chain links TRBV11-2 to TRBJ2-3, with D hard to call. The CDR3 spans 12 residues. Germline V gene sequence: CDR1 SGHAT, CDR2 FQNNGV. Trimming removed 0 bases from V and 6 bases from J, with 4 bases in between. The CDR3 DNA is TGTGCCAGCAGCTTAGATCGCGATACGCAGTATTTT. This sequence encodes CASSLDRDTQYF.

The V and J genes are TRBV18 and TRBJ2-7, with 7 bases matching TRBD1. The CDR3 extends over 14 amino acids. Germline lookup yields CDR1 KGHSH and CDR2 LQKENI. Losses at the gene ends were 2 bases for V and 0 bases for J; bases not matched to a gene: 1. The CDR3, as DNA: TGTGCCAGCTCACCAGGGACAGTCTCCTACGAGCAGTACTTC. Protein product: CASSPGTVSYEQYF.

The rearrangement uses TRBV7-9 and TRBJ2-5, with D maybe TRBD2 (5 bases). Trimming took 4 bases from V and 4 from J, leaving 13 bases between them. The CDR3 consists of 14 residues. Germline CDR1 SEHNR, CDR2 FQNEAQ (reference sequence). The CDR3 is CASSSALGRETQYF. The CDR3 DNA sequence: TGTGCCAGCAGCTCGGCCCTAGGGAGAGAGACCCAGTACTTC.

The rearrangement uses TRBV6-5 and TRBJ1-5; D is undetermined. V lost 6 bases and J lost 0, with 9 bases in between. There are 14 residues in the CDR3. Germline CDR1 is MNHEY and CDR2 is SVGAGI. CDR3 sequence: CASRSPHSNQPQHF. The CDR3 DNA is TGTGCCAGCAGGTCCCCCCATAGCAATCAGCCCCAGCATTTT.

The J gene is TRBJ1-5, the V gene TRBV19; no definite D call. The CDR3 spans 14 residues. V was trimmed by 6 bases and J by 6 bases, leaving 15 bases between them. The V gene's germline CDR1 is LNHDA and CDR2 SQIVND (reference sequence). The CDR3 nucleotides read TGTGCCAGTAGGCACAGTAGAGGAGTTCAGCCCCAGCATTTT. Translation gives CASRHSRGVQPQHF.

The chain couples TRBV14 to TRBJ2-7; 13 bases align to TRBD2. J was trimmed by 1 base and V by 1 base; bases with no gene match: 4. The CDR3 has 17 amino acids. Germline V gives CDR1 SGHDN, CDR2 FVKESK. The CDR3, as DNA: TGTGCCAGCAGCCAAGGCCTACTAGCGGGAGGGTCCTACGAGCAGTACTTC. This gives the protein CASSQGLLAGGSYEQYF.

The chain recombines TRBV11-2 with TRBJ1-2, with 10 bases aligning to TRBD1. With V trimmed by 4 bases and J by 5 bases, 4 bases remained unmatched. Germline CDR1 reads SGHAT; CDR2 reads FQNNGV. The CDR3 consists of 14 residues. CDR3 residues: CASSSTGGGYGYTF. The CDR3 bases are TGTGCCAGCAGCTCGACAGGGGGCGGGTATGGCTACACCTTC.

V and J are TRBV21-1 and TRBJ2-2; the D segment call TRBD1 is taken from the table without a DNA check. TRBV21-1 is termed a pseudogene. The CDR3 totals 17 residues. The CDR3 coding sequence is TGTGCCAGCAGCATACTAAGGATAACACAGGCGCCCGGGGAGCTGTTTTTT. It codes for CASSILRITQAPGELFF.

This chain links TRBV7-9 with TRBJ1-1, with D possibly TRBD1 on 6 matching bases. Germline V lookup: CDR1 SEHNR, CDR2 FQNEAQ (reference sequence). Deletions cut 6 bases from V and 5 bases from J, with 13 bases between. CDR3 length: 13 residues. The CDR3 region is CASRETGTTEAFF. As DNA, the CDR3 is TGTGCCAGCAGAGAAACAGGGACTACTGAAGCTTTCTTT.

This chain connects TRBV7-2 to TRBJ2-1; 14 bases are shared with TRBD2. Germline values: CDR1 SGHTA, CDR2 FQGNSA. V was clipped by 4 bases and J by 7 bases; unmatched bases: 12. The CDR3 is 18 residues long. CDR3 amino acids: CASSSGLAGASQRNEQFF. CDR3 in DNA: TGTGCCAGCAGCTCGGGACTAGCGGGGGCCTCTCAAAGAAATGAGCAGTTCTTC.

In its sample, this clone was seen a few times. The chain recombines TRBV18 with TRBJ2-7; D unresolved. This CDR3 comprises 14 residues. CDR1 is KGHSH, CDR2 LQKENI, per germline. V was cut by 2 bases and J by 6 bases, with 14 bases left in between. The CDR3 spells CASSPGRADREQYF. In DNA, the CDR3 is TGTGCCAGCTCACCAGGCCGGGCCGATCGCGAGCAGTACTTC.

This rearrangement joins TRBV6-1 to TRBJ1-5; TRBD1 matches 9 bases. Germline V gene lookup returns CDR1 MNHNS and CDR2 SASEGT. V shed 7 bases, J shed 6 bases, and the junction held 7 bases outside the gene matches. The CDR3 totals 14 residues. CDR3 residues: CASTNTQGAQPQHF. The CDR3 DNA is TGTGCCAGCACCAATACACAGGGGGCTCAGCCCCAGCATTTT.

The chain uses TRBV7-3 and TRBJ2-7; D remains ambiguous. Per the germline V gene, CDR1 is SGHTA and CDR2 is FQGTGA. V was cut by 0 bases and J by 2 bases, with 14 bases left in between. CDR3 length equals 16 residues. The CDR3 region has the DNA TGTGCCAGCAGCTTAACGGCGGCTAGTTACCCCTACGAGCAGTACTTC. As protein: CASSLTAASYPYEQYF.

The chain is built from TRBV4-3 and TRBJ2-3, with 9 bases fitting TRBD2. Germline CDR1 reads LGHNA; CDR2 reads YSLEER. The CDR3 sequence is 18 residues long. V lost 1 base and J lost 1; bases outside the gene matches: 9. The CDR3 spells CASSQGYWRGGRTDTQYF. CDR3 coding DNA: TGCGCCAGCAGCCAAGGATACTGGCGGGGGGGCCGCACAGATACGCAGTATTTT.

This chain joins TRBV7-2 and TRBJ1-2; D possibly corresponds to TRBD1 (5 bases). Germline V gives CDR1 SGHTA, CDR2 FQGNSA. The germline V and J ends were trimmed by 0 bases and 4 bases, with 6 bases remaining between them. This CDR3 comprises 13 residues. CDR3 residues: CASSLAGGYGYTF. The CDR3 nucleotides are TGTGCCAGCAGCTTAGCGGGGGGCTATGGCTACACCTTC.

DNA for the CDR3: TGTGCCAGCAGCTTCCAGGGGGAGATCGGCTACGAGCAGTACTTC. Residues: CASSFQGEIGYEQYF. The chain recombines TRBV5-6 with TRBJ2-7, with 7 positions matching TRBD1. Trimming at V came to 2 bases and at J to 3 bases, leaving 8 bases not matched to a gene. This CDR3 is built from 15 residues. CDR1 is SGHDT, CDR2 YYEEEE, per germline.

This clone has a handful of counts. V usage is TRBV28 and J usage is TRBJ1-5; D uncertain. The V gene's germline CDR1 is MDHEN and CDR2 SYDVKM. This CDR3 has 13 amino acids. V lost 4 bases to trimming and J lost 0 bases, with 4 bases between them. The CDR3, as DNA: TGTGCCAGCAGTTGGTATAGCAATCAGCCCCAGCATTTT. Residues: CASSWYSNQPQHF.

The V gene is TRBV4-2, the J gene TRBJ1-1, with 7 bases fitting TRBD1. CDR3 length equals 16 residues. J gave up 2 bases and V 0 bases, and 6 bases lay outside the gene matches. Looked up from germline, CDR1 is LGHNA and CDR2 is YNFKEQ. CDR3 in amino acids: CASSQDWDRKNTEAFF. The CDR3 nucleotides are TGTGCCAGCAGCCAAGATTGGGACAGAAAAAACACTGAAGCTTTCTTT.

The chain carries TRBV7-2 and TRBJ2-1; the match to TRBD2 covers 8 bases. The CDR3 has 16 residues. The V gene's germline CDR1 is SGHTA and CDR2 FQGNSA. V dropped 2 bases and J dropped 6; count of bases not matched to a gene: 9. The CDR3 region is CASSLIPSAGGNEQFF. Written as DNA, the CDR3 is TGTGCCAGCAGCTTAATTCCTTCGGCGGGGGGCAATGAGCAGTTCTTC.

This clone was counted only a few times. This sequence joins TRBV2 and TRBJ2-3; D uncertain. V was shortened by 4 bases and J by 1 base, with 9 bases between the two germline ends. The CDR3 has 14 residues. Germline assignment: CDR1 SNHLY and CDR2 FYNNEI. The CDR3: CASSGLTGTDTQYF. CDR3 nucleotide sequence: TGTGCCAGCAGTGGCCTAACCGGCACAGATACGCAGTATTTT.

V is TRBV25-1 and J is TRBJ1-2; D uncertain. The CDR3 covers 11 residues. V was clipped by 4 bases and J by 4 bases, with 4 bases between them. The V gene's germline CDR1 is MGHDK and CDR2 SYGVNS. Here the CDR3 reads CASSGGYGYTF. DNA for the CDR3: TGTGCCAGCAGTGGCGGCTATGGCTACACCTTC.

This rearrangement joins TRBV12-1 to TRBJ2-4; TRBD1, the table's D call, lacks a check against the DNA. TRBV12-1 is noted as a pseudogene. The CDR3 runs 16 residues. CDR3 coding DNA: TGTGCCAGCAGCTTTGCGCCGTTTCCAGGGAAAATCATTCAGTACTTC. Translated: CASSFAPFPGKIIQYF.